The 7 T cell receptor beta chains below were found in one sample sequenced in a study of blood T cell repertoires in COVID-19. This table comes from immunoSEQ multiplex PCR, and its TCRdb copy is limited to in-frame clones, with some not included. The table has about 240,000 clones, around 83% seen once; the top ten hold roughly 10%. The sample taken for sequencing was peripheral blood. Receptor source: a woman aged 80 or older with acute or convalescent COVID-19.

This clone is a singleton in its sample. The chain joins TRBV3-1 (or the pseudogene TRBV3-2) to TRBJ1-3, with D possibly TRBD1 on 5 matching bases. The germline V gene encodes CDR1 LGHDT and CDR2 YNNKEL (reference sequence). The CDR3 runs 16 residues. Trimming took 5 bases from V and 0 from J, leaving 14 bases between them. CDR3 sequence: CASSSWEGNSGNTIYF. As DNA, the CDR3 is TGTGCCAGCAGCTCCTGGGAGGGGAACTCTGGAAACACCATATATTTT.

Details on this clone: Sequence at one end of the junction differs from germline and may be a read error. CDR3 sequence: CRASALRGGREQFF. In nucleotides, the CDR3 is TGCAGAGCTAGTGCGCTTAGGGGGGGACGTGAGCAGTTCTTC. The V call is TRBV20-1, the J call TRBJ2-1; weak D call: TRBD2 (7 bases). CDR3 length: 14 amino acids. The germline gives CDR1 DFQATT, CDR2 SNEGSKA (reference sequence).

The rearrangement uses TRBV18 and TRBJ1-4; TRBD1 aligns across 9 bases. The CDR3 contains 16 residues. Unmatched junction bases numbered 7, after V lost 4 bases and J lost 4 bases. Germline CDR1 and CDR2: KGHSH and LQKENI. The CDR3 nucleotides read TGTGCCAGCTCACTCTCACAGGGGGCGGTTAATGAAAAACTGTTTTTT. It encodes CASSLSQGAVNEKLFF.

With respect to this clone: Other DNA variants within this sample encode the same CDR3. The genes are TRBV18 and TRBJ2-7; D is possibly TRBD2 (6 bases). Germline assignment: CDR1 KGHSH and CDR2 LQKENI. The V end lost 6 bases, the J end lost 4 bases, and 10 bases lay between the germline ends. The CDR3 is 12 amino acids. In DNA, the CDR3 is TGTGCCAGCTCCCCCGGGGGATACGAGCAGTACTTC. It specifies CASSPGGYEQYF.

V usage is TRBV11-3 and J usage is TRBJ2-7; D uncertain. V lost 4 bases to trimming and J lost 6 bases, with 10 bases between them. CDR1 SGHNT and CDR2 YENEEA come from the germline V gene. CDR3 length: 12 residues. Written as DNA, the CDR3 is TGTGCCAGCAGCTCCCGGTCGGGCGAGCAGTACTTC. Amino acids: CASSSRSGEQYF.

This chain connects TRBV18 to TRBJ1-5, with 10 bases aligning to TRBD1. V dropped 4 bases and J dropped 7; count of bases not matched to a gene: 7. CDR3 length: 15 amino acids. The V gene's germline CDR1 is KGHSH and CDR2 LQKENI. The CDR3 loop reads CASSQGQGTGQPQHF. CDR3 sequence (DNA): TGTGCCAGCTCACAGGGACAGGGGACTGGGCAGCCCCAGCATTTT.

The chain's CDR3 is CASSYDRGKGYTF. Written as DNA, the CDR3 is TGTGCCAGCAGCTATGACAGGGGTAAAGGCTACACCTTC. The chain carries TRBV12-3 or TRBV12-4 and TRBJ1-2; TRBD1 matches at 8 bases. Trimming cost V 6 bases and J 8 bases; bases outside gene matches: 8. This CDR3 is built from 13 residues.